These 18 T cell receptor beta chains were all obtained from the same sample, sequenced in a study of blood T cells in healthy people across ages. Then a second PCR, running about 6 to 12 cycles, was carried out with a sample-barcoded 5' primer and a J-beta primer mix. TCRdb fed the 5' RACE reads into MiXCR, producing one record per CDR3 protein. The data hold about 1,400,000 distinct CDR3 sequences, with around 59% observed a single time. Input material: blood. Receptor source: a man aged 18 to 35 in good health.

The CDR3 coding sequence is TGCGCCAGCAGCATGGGACAGGGGGTAAATGAGCAGTTCTTC. Residues: CASSMGQGVNEQFF. This chain uses TRBV5-1 with TRBJ2-1, with 11 bases fitting TRBD1. Germline V gene sequence: CDR1 SGHRS, CDR2 YFSETQ. J gave up 7 bases and V 4 bases, and 4 bases lay outside the gene matches. The CDR3 runs to 14 residues.

This clonotype showed up just a few times. The V call is TRBV10-3, the J call TRBJ2-3; 9 nucleotides line up with TRBD2. CDR3 size: 17 residues. With 3 bases clipped from V and 2 bases from J, the junction kept 9 bases outside the gene matches. The germline V gene has CDR1 ENHRY and CDR2 SYGVKD. The CDR3 bases are TGTGCCATCAGTGACCCCCCGGGCGGGGGGGTCACAGATACGCAGTATTTT. It codes for CAISDPPGGGVTDTQYF.

This clonotype was recorded a few times. This chain connects TRBV10-3 to TRBJ2-7, with D possibly TRBD1 on 5 matching bases. The CDR3 is 14 residues long. Trimming pared 7 bases from V and 1 base from J, leaving 14 bases between. From germline, CDR1 is ENHRY and CDR2 SYGVKD. CDR3 coding DNA: TGTGCCATCAAGGGATCGACAGAGTCCTACGAGCAGTACTTC. Amino acid sequence: CAIKGSTESYEQYF.

This clonotype was picked up a small number of times. The V gene is TRBV11-2, the J gene TRBJ2-5; D is possibly TRBD2 (6 bases). From germline, CDR1 is SGHAT and CDR2 FQNNGV. Trimming removed 5 bases from V and 3 bases from J, with 19 bases in between. This CDR3 contains 16 residues. The CDR3 spells CASSQPGLTKEETQYF. The CDR3 region has the DNA TGTGCCAGCAGCCAGCCGGGACTTACCAAAGAAGAGACCCAGTACTTC. Full variable domain (missing parts from reference TRBV11-2 and TRBJ2-5): EAGVAQSPRYKIIEKRQSVAFWCNPISGHATLYWYQQILGQGPKLLIQFQNNGVVDDSQLPKDRFSAERLKGVDSTLKIQPAKLEDSAVYLCASSQPGLTKEETQYFGPGTRLLVL.

A single count supports this clonotype. The chain recombines TRBV25-1 with TRBJ2-1; 7 bases agree with TRBD1. The CDR3 is 15 residues long. Germline CDR1 and CDR2: MGHDK and SYGVNS. V dropped 3 bases and J dropped 4; count of bases not matched to a gene: 6. CDR3 DNA: TGTGCCAGCAGTGACGGCGACAGGGTTTACAATGAGCAGTTCTTC. It codes for CASSDGDRVYNEQFF. Supplemented by reference TRBV25-1 and TRBJ2-1, the full variable domain reads EADIYQTPRYLVIGTGKKITLECSQTMGHDKMYWYQQDPGMELHLIHYSYGVNSTEKGDLSSESTVSRIRTEHFPLTLESARPSHTSQYLCASSDGDRVYNEQFFGPGTRLTVL.

To note about this clonotype: The germline gene is not matched at one end of the junction; a read error may be the cause. V is TRBV7-8 and J is TRBJ2-3; 8 nucleotides match TRBD1. CDR1 and CDR2 from the germline V gene are SGHVS and FQNEAQ. This CDR3 has 18 amino acids. The CDR3 reads CASSLFQGAIVGTETQYF. The CDR3 DNA reads as TGTGCCAGCAGCTTATTCCAGGGGGCTATCGTTGGCACAGAGACGCAGTATTTT. Looking up the rest from reference TRBV7-8 and TRBJ2-3 gives the full variable domain: GAGVSQSPRYKVAKRGQDVALRCDPISGHVSLFWYQQALGQGPEFLTYFQNEAQLDKSGLPSDRFFAERPEGSVSTLKIQRTQQEDSAVYLCASSLFQGAIVGTETQYFGPGTRLTVL.

The chain employs TRBV4-3 and TRBJ2-5; the D gene is possibly TRBD2 (5 bases). V was trimmed by 0 bases and J by 5 bases, leaving 19 bases between them. The CDR3 loop spans 17 amino acids. Looked up from germline, CDR1 is LGHNA and CDR2 is YSLEER. The CDR3 nucleotides are TGCGCCAGCAGCCAAGACCTTCCGGCTAGCCGGCGGGAGACCCAGTACTTC. Translated: CASSQDLPASRRETQYF.

This sequence joins TRBV5-6 and TRBJ2-1; no definite D call. The V end lost 1 base, the J end lost 2 bases, and 10 bases lay between the germline ends. The length of the CDR3 is 15 residues. The germline V gene encodes CDR1 SGHDT and CDR2 YYEEEE. The CDR3 bases are TGTGCCAGCAGCTTGCGGCAGGCCCCCTACAATGAGCAGTTCTTC. Translation gives CASSLRQAPYNEQFF.

V usage is TRBV20-1 and J usage is TRBJ2-5; 9 bases fit TRBD2. The tail of the sequence fits TRBJ2-7 better, so the J call may be wrong. This CDR3 has 13 amino acids. CDR1 is DFQATT, CDR2 SNEGSKA, per germline (reference sequence). The CDR3 spells CSAPVPSGIEQYF. Written as DNA, the CDR3 is TGCAGTGCCCCGGTGCCTAGCGGGATCGAGCAGTACTTC.

This chain uses TRBV5-1 with TRBJ2-7; TRBD1 aligns across 12 bases. Matching the DNA end better, TRBJ2-5 makes the J call doubtful. CDR1 is SGHRS and CDR2 is YFSETQ in the germline V gene. CDR3 length equals 15 residues. The CDR3 coding sequence is TGCGCCAGCAGGACTGGGACAGGGGGCTTAGAGACCCAGTACTTC. This sequence encodes CASRTGTGGLETQYF.

The chain has TRBV6-4 and TRBJ2-1; D may match TRBD1 or TRBD2 (5 bases each). This CDR3 has 16 amino acids. Germline-derived CDR1 and CDR2 are MRHNA and SNTAGT. V shed 1 base and J shed 0 bases, with 10 bases lying between them. The CDR3 bases are TGTGCCAGCAGTGACTACGCAGGGAGCTCCTACAATGAGCAGTTCTTC. It specifies CASSDYAGSSYNEQFF.

The chain combines TRBV6-5 with TRBJ1-1, with TRBD1 matching over 7 bases. This CDR3 contains 14 residues. Germline V gene data show CDR1 as MNHEY and CDR2 as SVGAGI. V dropped 5 bases and J dropped 3; count of bases not matched to a gene: 6. CDR3 coding DNA: TGTGCCAGCAGTCCACAGGGGTGGTACACTGAAGCTTTCTTT. As protein: CASSPQGWYTEAFF.

This clonotype turned up a few times. The J gene is TRBJ2-1, the V gene TRBV29-1; the match to TRBD2 covers 9 bases. CDR1 SQVTM and CDR2 ANQGSEA come from the germline V gene. V gave up 4 bases and J gave up 4 bases; unmatched junction bases: 11. The CDR3 totals 16 residues. This CDR3 is CSVVGPSGDPYNEQFF. The CDR3 DNA reads TGCAGCGTTGTGGGTCCTAGCGGGGATCCTTACAATGAGCAGTTCTTC.

This clonotype was detected a few times. CDR3 sequence reads: CASSQVADRYNEQFF. DNA for the CDR3: TGTGCCAGCAGCCAAGTCGCAGACCGCTACAATGAGCAGTTCTTC. The rearrangement links TRBV4-2 to TRBJ2-1; D call uncertain. Germline CDR1 is LGHNA and CDR2 is YNFKEQ. This CDR3 contains 15 residues. V was cut by 1 base and J by 3 bases, with 10 bases left in between.

The chain is built from TRBV20-1 and TRBJ2-5; maybe TRBD1 (5 bases). V lost 3 bases and J lost 5, with 16 bases in between. Germline V gene lookup returns CDR1 DFQATT and CDR2 SNEGSKA (reference sequence). CDR3 size: 14 residues. CDR3 nucleotides: TGCAGTGCTAGTAGGGCCAGGGCCTGGGAGACCCAGTACTTC. Amino acid sequence: CSASRARAWETQYF.

This chain connects TRBV7-9 to TRBJ2-6; maybe TRBD2 (6 bases). CDR1 and CDR2 from the germline V gene are SEHNR and FQNEAQ (reference sequence). V gave up 8 bases and J gave up 0 bases, with 20 bases separating them. This CDR3 region has 18 residues. The chain's CDR3 is CASSLGGWQNSGANVLTF. In DNA form, the CDR3 reads TGTGCCAGCTCACTTGGAGGGTGGCAGAACTCTGGGGCCAACGTCCTGACTTTC.

This clonotype came up a few times. V is TRBV20-1 and J is TRBJ2-5; TRBD2 aligns across 14 bases. Trimming took 6 bases from V and 3 from J; bases not matched to a gene: 9. Germline V CDR1 and CDR2: DFQATT, SNEGSKA (reference sequence). The CDR3 runs to 16 residues. The CDR3 loop reads CSASPGTSGGKETQYF. Here the CDR3 DNA reads TGCAGTGCCAGCCCGGGGACTAGCGGGGGAAAAGAGACCCAGTACTTC.

The chain is built from TRBV6-5 and TRBJ2-2; D unclear. This CDR3 contains 16 residues. V was pared by 0 bases and J by 3 bases, with 11 bases between. Germline-derived CDR1 and CDR2 are MNHEY and SVGAGI. CDR3 residues: CASSYSWADYTGELFF. In DNA, the CDR3 is TGTGCCAGCAGTTACTCCTGGGCAGACTACACCGGGGAGCTGTTTTTT.